Each of the 15 T cell receptor beta chains below was sequenced from the same sample in a study of cytomegalovirus exposure and HLA in healthy donors. PCR used 60 Vbeta primers and 13 Jbeta primers. Libraries were prepared by immunoSEQ multiplex PCR; TCRdb keeps only in-frame clonotypes and omits some of them. Its clone listing holds 110,000 to 150,000 clones. Sequencing used PBMCs. These receptors were obtained from a male donor in good health and CMV-seronegative.

The chain is built from TRBV12-5 and TRBJ1-2; D is unresolved. V dropped 0 bases and J dropped 4 bases, with 12 bases sitting between them. Germline CDR1 reads LGHNT; CDR2 reads FRNRAP. This CDR3 is built from 15 residues. In nucleotides, the CDR3 is TGTGCTAGTGGTTTGGTAGAGCCGGGTTTCTATGGCTACACCTTC. This translates into CASGLVEPGFYGYTF.

The chain couples TRBV5-5 to TRBJ1-2; 8 bases agree with TRBD1. J gave up 6 bases and V 2 bases, and 9 bases lay outside the gene matches. Germline loops: CDR1 SGHKS, CDR2 YYEKEE (reference sequence). The CDR3 spans 15 residues. CDR3 DNA sequence: TGTGCCAGCAGCTTCCAGTTGGGACAGGCGAATGGCTACACCTTC. Residues: CASSFQLGQANGYTF. Full variable domain (rest looked up from reference TRBV5-5 and TRBJ1-2): DAGVTQSPTHLIKTRGQQVTLRCSPISGHKSVSWYQQVLGQGPQFIFQYYEKEERGRGNFPDRFSARQFPNYSSELNVNALLLGDSALYLCASSFQLGQANGYTFGSGTRLTVV.

DNA for the CDR3: TGTGCCAGCAGCTCAAAGTGGGACAAATATAATTCACCCCTCCACTTT. It translates to CASSSKWDKYNSPLHF. J is TRBJ1-6 and V is TRBV7-2; weak D call: TRBD1 (6 bases). Germline CDR1 SGHTA, CDR2 FQGNSA. The CDR3 consists of 16 residues. Trimming took 4 bases from V and 4 from J, leaving 14 bases between them. Variable domain in full (rest from reference TRBV7-2 and TRBJ1-6): GAGVSQSPSNKVTEKGKDVELRCDPISGHTALYWYRQSLGQGLEFLIYFQGNSAPDKSGLPSDRFSAERTGGSVSTLTIQRTQQEDSAVYLCASSSKWDKYNSPLHFGNGTRLTVT.

The rearrangement joins TRBV5-5 to TRBJ2-5; perhaps TRBD1 as D (6 bases). The CDR3 has 14 residues. In germline, CDR1 is SGHKS, CDR2 YYEKEE (reference sequence). V lost 6 bases to trimming and J lost 2 bases, with 14 bases between them. The CDR3 DNA reads TGTGCCAGCATCCCGGGGACATTTCAAGAGACCCAGTACTTC. Its translation: CASIPGTFQETQYF.

The V call is TRBV2, the J call TRBJ2-5; 8 nucleotides line up with TRBD2. From germline, CDR1 is SNHLY and CDR2 FYNNEI. V was pared by 2 bases and J by 2 bases, with 7 bases of the junction left unmatched. The CDR3 has 16 amino acids. The CDR3 spells CASSELGGRTQETQYF. The CDR3 DNA reads as TGTGCCAGCAGTGAACTAGGCGGGAGGACACAAGAGACCCAGTACTTC.

A note on this clone: This sample includes further DNA sequences coding for the same CDR3. CDR3 sequence: CAWSVLTGATDTQYF. CDR3 sequence (DNA): TGTGCCTGGAGTGTATTGACAGGGGCTACAGATACGCAGTATTTT. This chain uses TRBV30 with TRBJ2-3; TRBD1 aligns across 8 bases. The CDR3 contains 15 residues. Germline-derived CDR1 and CDR2 are GTSNPN and SVGIG (reference sequence). V lost 0 bases to trimming and J lost 3 bases; unmatched junction nucleotides: 5.

The chain uses TRBV4-1 and TRBJ1-1; no clear D gene. CDR1 MGHRA and CDR2 YSYEKL come from the germline V gene. This CDR3 region has 17 residues. V was pared by 11 bases and J by 2 bases, with 27 bases between. The CDR3: CASREQPEAHLNTEAFF. In DNA form, the CDR3 reads TGCGCCTCGCGGGAGCAGCCCGAAGCCCACTTAAACACTGAAGCTTTCTTT.

V usage is TRBV29-1 and J usage is TRBJ2-3; 10 positions agree with TRBD1. Looked up from germline, CDR1 is SQVTM and CDR2 is ANQGSEA. This CDR3 is 12 amino acids long. V was clipped by 8 bases and J by 6 bases; unmatched bases: 5. This CDR3 reads CSQRQGADTQYF. The DNA of the CDR3 is TGCAGCCAAAGACAGGGGGCGGATACGCAGTATTTT.

The chain employs TRBV25-1 and TRBJ1-2; no firm D call. CDR1 and CDR2 (germline): MGHDK, SYGVNS. With 3 bases removed from V and 4 bases from J, the gap between germline ends came to 6 bases. This CDR3 is built from 12 residues. The CDR3 DNA reads as TGTGCCAGCAGTGACACCAGCTATGGCTACACCTTC. Amino acids: CASSDTSYGYTF.

The chain employs TRBV27 and TRBJ1-6, with 7 bases lining up with TRBD1. Germline CDR1 is MNHEY and CDR2 is SMNVEV (reference sequence). This CDR3 region has 17 residues. V trimming: 4 bases; J trimming: 7 bases; junction bases outside the gene matches: 13. The CDR3 nucleotides are TGTGCCAGCAGTTGGGACAGCCGGAGTCCCCCGAATTCACCCCTCCACTTT. This translates into CASSWDSRSPPNSPLHF.

The chain combines TRBV29-1 with TRBJ2-2; 13 bases fit TRBD2. The germline V gene encodes CDR1 SQVTM and CDR2 ANQGSEA. CDR3 length equals 16 residues. V lost 4 bases to trimming and J lost 1 base; unmatched junction nucleotides: 3. The CDR3 nucleotides are TGCAGCGTTGCCCGACTAGCGGGAGGGAACACCGGGGAGCTGTTTTTT. Translating it yields CSVARLAGGNTGELFF.

The CDR3 here is CASSGTVQETQYF. The CDR3 DNA reads TGTGCCAGTAGTGGGACAGTCCAAGAGACCCAGTACTTC. The gene calls are TRBV19 and TRBJ2-5, with TRBD1 matching over 7 bases. V shed 5 bases, J shed 1 base, and the junction held 1 base outside the gene matches. The CDR3 totals 13 residues. Germline CDR1 and CDR2: LNHDA and SQIVND (reference sequence).

This chain joins TRBV6-1 and TRBJ1-5, with D unclear. The CDR3 extends over 18 amino acids. Germline values: CDR1 MNHNS, CDR2 SASEGT. Trimming shortened V by 0 bases and J by 6 bases, and 21 bases separated the two germline ends. CDR3 protein: CASSEAGFDISRRQPQHF. The CDR3 bases are TGTGCCAGCAGTGAAGCTGGGTTTGACATCTCAAGGCGTCAGCCCCAGCATTTT.

This chain joins TRBV29-1 and TRBJ2-5, with D tentatively TRBD2 (5 bases). V lost 4 bases, J lost 5 bases, and 8 bases lay in between. Germline lookup yields CDR1 SQVTM and CDR2 ANQGSEA. This CDR3 contains 11 residues. As DNA, the CDR3 is TGCAGCGTTGGAGGGCGGGAGACCCAGTACTTC. Translating it yields CSVGGRETQYF. Using reference TRBV29-1 and TRBJ2-5 for the parts outside the CDR3, the full variable domain is SAVISQKPSRDICQRGTSLTIQCQVDSQVTMMFWYRQQPGQSLTLIATANQGSEATYESGFVIDKFPISRPNLTFSTLTVSNMSPEDSSIYLCSVGGRETQYFGPGTRLLVL.

The chain employs TRBV25-1 and TRBJ1-2; TRBD1 matches at 7 bases. Germline V gene lookup returns CDR1 MGHDK and CDR2 SYGVNS. The CDR3 extends over 14 amino acids. V trimming: 5 bases; J trimming: 4 bases; junction bases outside the gene matches: 7. For the CDR3, the DNA is TGTGCCAGCAGTCAACCAGGGGGAGGCTATGGCTACACCTTC. Amino acid sequence: CASSQPGGGYGYTF.